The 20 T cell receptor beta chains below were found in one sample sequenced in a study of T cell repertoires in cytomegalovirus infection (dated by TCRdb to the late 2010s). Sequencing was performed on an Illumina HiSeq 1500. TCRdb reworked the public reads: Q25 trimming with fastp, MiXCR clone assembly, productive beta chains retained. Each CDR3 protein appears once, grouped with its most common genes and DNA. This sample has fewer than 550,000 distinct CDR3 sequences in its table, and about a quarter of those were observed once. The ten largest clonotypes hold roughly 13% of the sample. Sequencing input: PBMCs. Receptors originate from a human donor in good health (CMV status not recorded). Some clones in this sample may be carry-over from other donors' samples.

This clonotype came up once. The CDR3 nucleotides are TGTGCCAGCAGTGAAGCGCTTCTAGGGACAGAGTATAGCAATCAGCCCCAGCATTTT. Protein product: CASSEALLGTEYSNQPQHF. The V gene is TRBV2, the J gene TRBJ1-5; 7 nucleotides line up with TRBD1. V gave up 0 bases and J gave up 0 bases; unmatched junction bases: 11. This CDR3 is 19 amino acids long. CDR1 is SNHLY, CDR2 FYNNEI, per germline. Complete variable domain (other parts from reference TRBV2 and TRBJ1-5): EPEVTQTPSHQVTQMGQEVILRCVPISNHLYFYWYRQILGQKVEFLVSFYNNEISEKSEIFDDQFSVERPDGSNFTLKIRSTKLEDSAMYFCASSEALLGTEYSNQPQHFGDGTRLSIL.

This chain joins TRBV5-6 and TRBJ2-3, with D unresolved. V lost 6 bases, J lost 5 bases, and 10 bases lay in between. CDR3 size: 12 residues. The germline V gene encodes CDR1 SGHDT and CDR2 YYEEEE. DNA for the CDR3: TGTGCCAGCACCCTCGCCCTAGATACGCAGTATTTT. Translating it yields CASTLALDTQYF. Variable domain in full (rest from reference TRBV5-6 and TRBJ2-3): DAGVTQSPTHLIKTRGQQVTLRCSPKSGHDTVSWYQQALGQGPQFIFQYYEEEERQRGNFPDRFSGHQFPNYSSELNVNALLLGDSALYLCASTLALDTQYFGPGTRLTVL.

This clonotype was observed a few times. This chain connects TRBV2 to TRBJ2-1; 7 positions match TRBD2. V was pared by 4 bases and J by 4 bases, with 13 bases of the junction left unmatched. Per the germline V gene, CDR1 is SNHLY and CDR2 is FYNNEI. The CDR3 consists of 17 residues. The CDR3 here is CASSVRLAETSYNEQFF. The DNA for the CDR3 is TGTGCCAGCAGTGTTAGGCTAGCGGAGACAAGTTACAATGAGCAGTTCTTC.

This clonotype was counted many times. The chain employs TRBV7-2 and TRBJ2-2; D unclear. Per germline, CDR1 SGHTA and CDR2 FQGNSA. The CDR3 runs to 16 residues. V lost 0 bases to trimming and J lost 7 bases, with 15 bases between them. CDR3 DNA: TGTGCCAGCAGCTTAGCCACAGCATCGCTAGTCGGGGAGCTGTTTTTT. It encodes CASSLATASLVGELFF.

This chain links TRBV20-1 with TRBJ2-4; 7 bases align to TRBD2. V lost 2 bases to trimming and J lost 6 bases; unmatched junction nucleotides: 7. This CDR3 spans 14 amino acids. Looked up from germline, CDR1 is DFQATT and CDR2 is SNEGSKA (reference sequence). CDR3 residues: CSARPSGMVNIQYF. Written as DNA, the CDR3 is TGCAGTGCTAGACCGAGCGGGATGGTAAACATTCAGTACTTC.

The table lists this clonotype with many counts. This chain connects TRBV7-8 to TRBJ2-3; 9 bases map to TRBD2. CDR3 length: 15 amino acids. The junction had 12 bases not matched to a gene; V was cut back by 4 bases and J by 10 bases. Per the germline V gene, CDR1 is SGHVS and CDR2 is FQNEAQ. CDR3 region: CASSSQGLARGSQYF. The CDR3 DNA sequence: TGTGCCAGCAGCTCCCAAGGACTAGCGAGGGGTTCGCAGTATTTT.

DNA of the CDR3: TGTGCCAGCAGTTTAAGGGAGAGGAGTGAAGCTTTCTTT. Translated, it gives CASSLRERSEAFF. The rearrangement uses TRBV12-3 or TRBV12-4 and TRBJ1-1; D remains unclear. V was trimmed by 2 bases and J by 7 bases, leaving 11 bases between them. This CDR3 has 13 amino acids.

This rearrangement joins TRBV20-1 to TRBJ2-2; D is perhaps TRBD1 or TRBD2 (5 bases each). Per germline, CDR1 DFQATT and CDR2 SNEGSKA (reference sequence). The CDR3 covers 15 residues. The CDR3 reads CSVEGRERDTGELFF. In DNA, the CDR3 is TGCAGCGTAGAGGGCAGGGAAAGGGACACCGGGGAGCTGTTTTTT.

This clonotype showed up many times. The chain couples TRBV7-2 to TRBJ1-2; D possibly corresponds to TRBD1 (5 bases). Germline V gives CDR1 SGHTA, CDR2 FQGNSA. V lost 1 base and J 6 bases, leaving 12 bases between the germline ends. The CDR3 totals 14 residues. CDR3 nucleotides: TGTGCCAGCAGCTTAGGGCAGGGATCAGATGGCTACACCTTC. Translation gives CASSLGQGSDGYTF.

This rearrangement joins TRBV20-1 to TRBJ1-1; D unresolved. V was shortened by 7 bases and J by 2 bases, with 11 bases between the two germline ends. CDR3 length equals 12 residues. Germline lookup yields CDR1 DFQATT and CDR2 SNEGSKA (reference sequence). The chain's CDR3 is CSVGELNTEAFF. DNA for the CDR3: TGCAGTGTTGGTGAGTTAAACACTGAAGCTTTCTTT.

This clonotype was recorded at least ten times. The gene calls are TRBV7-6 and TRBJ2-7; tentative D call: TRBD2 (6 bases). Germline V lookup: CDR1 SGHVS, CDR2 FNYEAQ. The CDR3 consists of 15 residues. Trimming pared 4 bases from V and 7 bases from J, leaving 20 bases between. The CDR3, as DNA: TGTGCCAGCAGCTCCCTTTATAGCGGTTTCGGGGAGCAGTACTTC. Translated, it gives CASSSLYSGFGEQYF.

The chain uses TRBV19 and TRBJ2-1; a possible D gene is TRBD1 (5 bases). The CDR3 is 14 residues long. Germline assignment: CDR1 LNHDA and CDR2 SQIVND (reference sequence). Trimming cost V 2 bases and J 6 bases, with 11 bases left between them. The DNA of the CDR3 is TGTGCCAGTAGTATAACAGGTTGGCGCAATGAGCAGTTCTTC. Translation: CASSITGWRNEQFF. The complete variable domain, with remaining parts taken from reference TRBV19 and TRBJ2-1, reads DGGITQSPKYLFRKEGQNVTLSCEQNLNHDAMYWYRQDPGQGLRLIYYSQIVNDFQKGDIAEGYSVSREKKESFPLTVTSAQKNPTAFYLCASSITGWRNEQFFGPGTRLTVL.

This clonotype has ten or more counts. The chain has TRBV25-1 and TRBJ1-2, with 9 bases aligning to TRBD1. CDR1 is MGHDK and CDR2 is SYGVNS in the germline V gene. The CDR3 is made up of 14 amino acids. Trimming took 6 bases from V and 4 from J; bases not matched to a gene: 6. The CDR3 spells CASRGAGQGYGYTF. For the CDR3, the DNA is TGTGCCAGCAGGGGAGCGGGACAGGGCTATGGCTACACCTTC.

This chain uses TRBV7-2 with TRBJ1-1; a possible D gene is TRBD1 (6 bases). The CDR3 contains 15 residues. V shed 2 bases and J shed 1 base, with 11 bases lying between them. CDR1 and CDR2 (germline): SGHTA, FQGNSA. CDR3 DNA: TGTGCCAGCAGCTTAATACAGGGCTGGAACACTGAAGCTTTCTTT. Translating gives CASSLIQGWNTEAFF.

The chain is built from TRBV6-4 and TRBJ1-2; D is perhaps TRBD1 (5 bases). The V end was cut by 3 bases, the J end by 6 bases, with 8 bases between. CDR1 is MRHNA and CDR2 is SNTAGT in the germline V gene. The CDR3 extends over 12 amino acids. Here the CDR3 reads CASSEGRDGYTF. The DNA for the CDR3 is TGTGCCAGCAGTGAAGGCAGGGATGGCTACACCTTC.

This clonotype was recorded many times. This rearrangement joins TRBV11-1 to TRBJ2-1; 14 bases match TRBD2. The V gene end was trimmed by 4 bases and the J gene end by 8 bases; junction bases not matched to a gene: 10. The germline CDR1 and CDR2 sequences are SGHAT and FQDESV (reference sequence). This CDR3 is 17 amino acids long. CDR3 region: CASSWPGLAGEADEQFF. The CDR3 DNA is TGTGCCAGCAGCTGGCCGGGACTAGCGGGAGAGGCGGATGAGCAGTTCTTC.

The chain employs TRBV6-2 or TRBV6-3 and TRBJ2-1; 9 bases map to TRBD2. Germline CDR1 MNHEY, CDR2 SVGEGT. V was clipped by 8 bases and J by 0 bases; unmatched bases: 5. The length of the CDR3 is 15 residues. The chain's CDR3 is CASGLAPSSYNEQFF. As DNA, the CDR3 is TGTGCCAGCGGACTAGCGCCAAGCTCCTACAATGAGCAGTTCTTC.

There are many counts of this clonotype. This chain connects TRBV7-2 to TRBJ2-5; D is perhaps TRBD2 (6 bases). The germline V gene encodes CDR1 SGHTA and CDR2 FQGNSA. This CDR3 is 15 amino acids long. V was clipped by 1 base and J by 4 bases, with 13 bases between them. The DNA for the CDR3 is TGTGCCAGCAGCTTAGTGGGGGGAGAGGGAGAGACCCAGTACTTC. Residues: CASSLVGGEGETQYF.

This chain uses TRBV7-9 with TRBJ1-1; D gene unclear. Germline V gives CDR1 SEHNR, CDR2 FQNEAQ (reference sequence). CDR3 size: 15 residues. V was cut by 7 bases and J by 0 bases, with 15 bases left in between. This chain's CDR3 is CASTDRSVVNTEAFF. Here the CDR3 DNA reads TGTGCCAGCACCGATAGGAGCGTGGTGAACACTGAAGCTTTCTTT.

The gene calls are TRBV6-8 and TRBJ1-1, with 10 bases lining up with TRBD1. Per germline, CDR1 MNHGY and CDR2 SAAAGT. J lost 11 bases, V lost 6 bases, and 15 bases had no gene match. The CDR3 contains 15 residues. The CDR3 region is CASRITGTGELGAFF. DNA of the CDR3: TGTGCCAGCAGAATCACCGGGACAGGGGAGTTGGGTGCTTTCTTT.